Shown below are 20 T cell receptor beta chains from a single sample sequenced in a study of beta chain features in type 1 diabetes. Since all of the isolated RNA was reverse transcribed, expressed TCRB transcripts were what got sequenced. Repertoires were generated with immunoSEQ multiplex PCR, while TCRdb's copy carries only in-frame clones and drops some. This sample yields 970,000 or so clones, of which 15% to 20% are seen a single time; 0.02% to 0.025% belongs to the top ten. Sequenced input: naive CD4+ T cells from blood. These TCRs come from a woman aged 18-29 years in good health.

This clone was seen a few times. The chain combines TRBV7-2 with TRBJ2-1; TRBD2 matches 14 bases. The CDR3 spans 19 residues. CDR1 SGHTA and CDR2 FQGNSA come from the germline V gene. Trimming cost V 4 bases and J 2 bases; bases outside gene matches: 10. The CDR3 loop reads CASSSPTSGRAEPYNEQFF. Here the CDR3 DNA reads TGTGCCAGCAGCTCGCCGACTAGCGGGAGGGCCGAGCCCTACAATGAGCAGTTCTTC.

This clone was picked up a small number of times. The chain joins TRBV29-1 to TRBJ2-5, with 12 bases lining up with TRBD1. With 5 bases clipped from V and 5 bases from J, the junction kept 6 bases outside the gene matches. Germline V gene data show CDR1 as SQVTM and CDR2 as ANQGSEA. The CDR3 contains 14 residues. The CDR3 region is CSVRGTGGLETQYF. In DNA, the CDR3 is TGCAGCGTTCGCGGGACAGGGGGCTTGGAGACCCAGTACTTC.

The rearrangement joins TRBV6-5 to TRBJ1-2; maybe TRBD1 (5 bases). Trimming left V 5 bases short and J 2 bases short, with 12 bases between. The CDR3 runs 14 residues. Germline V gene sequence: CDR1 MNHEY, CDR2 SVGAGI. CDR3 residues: CASSRVRDNYGYTF. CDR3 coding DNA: TGTGCCAGCAGTAGGGTGCGGGACAACTATGGCTACACCTTC.

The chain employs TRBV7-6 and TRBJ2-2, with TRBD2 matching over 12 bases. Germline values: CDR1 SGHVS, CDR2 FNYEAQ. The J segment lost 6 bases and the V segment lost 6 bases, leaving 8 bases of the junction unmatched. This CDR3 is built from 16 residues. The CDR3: CASRRELAGGPGELFF. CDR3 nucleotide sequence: TGTGCCAGCAGAAGAGAACTAGCGGGAGGACCCGGGGAGCTGTTTTTT.

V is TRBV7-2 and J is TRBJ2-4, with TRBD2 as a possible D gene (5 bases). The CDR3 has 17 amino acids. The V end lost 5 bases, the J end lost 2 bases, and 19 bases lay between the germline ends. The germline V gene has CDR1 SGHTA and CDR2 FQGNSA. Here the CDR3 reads CASSEKRWESTKNIQYF. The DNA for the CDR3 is TGTGCCAGCAGCGAGAAGCGTTGGGAGAGCACCAAAAACATTCAGTACTTC.

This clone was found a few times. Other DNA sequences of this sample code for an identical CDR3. The CDR3, as DNA: TGCGCCAGCAGCTTGGTTCCCTACAATGAGCAGTTCTTC. Translation gives CASSLVPYNEQFF. The J gene is TRBJ2-1, the V gene TRBV5-1; D unresolved. Trimming left V 0 bases short and J 2 bases short, with 3 bases between. CDR1 SGHRS and CDR2 YFSETQ come from the germline V gene. The length of the CDR3 is 13 residues.

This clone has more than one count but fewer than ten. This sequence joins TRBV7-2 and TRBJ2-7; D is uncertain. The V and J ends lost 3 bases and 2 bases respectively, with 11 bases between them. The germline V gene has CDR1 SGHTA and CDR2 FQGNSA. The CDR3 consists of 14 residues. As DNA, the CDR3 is TGTGCCAGCAGCTTGGCCCATTCCCCCTACGAGCAGTACTTC. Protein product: CASSLAHSPYEQYF.

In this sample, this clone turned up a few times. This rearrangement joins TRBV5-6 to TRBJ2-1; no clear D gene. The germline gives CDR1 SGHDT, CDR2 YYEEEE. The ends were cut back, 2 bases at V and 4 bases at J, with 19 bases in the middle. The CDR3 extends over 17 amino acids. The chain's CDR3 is CASSFTTPVLLYNEQFF. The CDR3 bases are TGTGCCAGCAGCTTCACTACACCTGTCCTCCTGTACAATGAGCAGTTCTTC.

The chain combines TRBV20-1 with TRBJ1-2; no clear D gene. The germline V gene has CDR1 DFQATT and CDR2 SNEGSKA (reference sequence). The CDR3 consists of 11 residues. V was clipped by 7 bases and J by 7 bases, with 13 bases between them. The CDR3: CSVEVPSGYTF. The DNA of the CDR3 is TGCAGTGTGGAGGTCCCCAGTGGCTACACCTTC.

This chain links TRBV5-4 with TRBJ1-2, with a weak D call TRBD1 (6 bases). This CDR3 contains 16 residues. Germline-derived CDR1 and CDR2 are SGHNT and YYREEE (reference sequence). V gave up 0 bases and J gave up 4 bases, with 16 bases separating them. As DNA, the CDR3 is TGTGCCAGCAGCTTGGGGGGACAAGGTGTCATCTATGGCTACACCTTC. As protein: CASSLGGQGVIYGYTF. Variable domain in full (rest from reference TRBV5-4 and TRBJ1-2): ETGVTQSPTHLIKTRGQQVTLRCSSQSGHNTVSWYQQALGQGPQFIFQYYREEENGRGNFPPRFSGLQFPNYSSELNVNALELDDSALYLCASSLGGQGVIYGYTFGSGTRLTVV.

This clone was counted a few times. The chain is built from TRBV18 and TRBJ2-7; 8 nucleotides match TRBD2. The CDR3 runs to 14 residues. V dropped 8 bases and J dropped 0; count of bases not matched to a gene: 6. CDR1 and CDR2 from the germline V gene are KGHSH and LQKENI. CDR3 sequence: CASSGAGGSYEQYF. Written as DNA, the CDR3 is TGTGCCAGCAGCGGGGCGGGAGGCTCCTACGAGCAGTACTTC.

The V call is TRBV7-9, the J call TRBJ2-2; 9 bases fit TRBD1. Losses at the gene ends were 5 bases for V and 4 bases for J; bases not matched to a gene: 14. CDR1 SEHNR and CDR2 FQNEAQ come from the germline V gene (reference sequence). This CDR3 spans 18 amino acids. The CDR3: CASSRPGQGTIVTGELFF. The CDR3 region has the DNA TGTGCCAGCAGCCGCCCGGGACAGGGAACAATTGTCACCGGGGAGCTGTTTTTT.

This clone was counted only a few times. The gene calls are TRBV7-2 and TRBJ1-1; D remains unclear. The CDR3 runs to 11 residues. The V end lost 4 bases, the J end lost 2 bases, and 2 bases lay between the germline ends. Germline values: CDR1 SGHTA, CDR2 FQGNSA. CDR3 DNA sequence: TGTGCCAGCAGCTCCAACACTGAAGCTTTCTTT. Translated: CASSSNTEAFF.

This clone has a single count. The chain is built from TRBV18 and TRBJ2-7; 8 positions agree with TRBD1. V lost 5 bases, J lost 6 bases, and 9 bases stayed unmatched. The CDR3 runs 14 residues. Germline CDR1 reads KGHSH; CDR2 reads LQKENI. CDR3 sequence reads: CASSSRGTGGEQYF. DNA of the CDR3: TGTGCCAGCTCATCGAGAGGAACAGGGGGCGAGCAGTACTTC.

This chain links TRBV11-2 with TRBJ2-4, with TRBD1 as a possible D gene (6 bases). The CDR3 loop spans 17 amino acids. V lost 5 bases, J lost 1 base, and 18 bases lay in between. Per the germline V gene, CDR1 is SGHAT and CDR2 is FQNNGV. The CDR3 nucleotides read TGTGCCAGCAGCAAAATAATAGGGGGTAGCGCCAAAAACATTCAGTACTTC. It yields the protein CASSKIIGGSAKNIQYF.

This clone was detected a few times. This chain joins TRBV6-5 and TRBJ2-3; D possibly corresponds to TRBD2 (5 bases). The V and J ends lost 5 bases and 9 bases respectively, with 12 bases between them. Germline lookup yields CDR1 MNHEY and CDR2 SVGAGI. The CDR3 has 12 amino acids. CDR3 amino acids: CASSEKAATQYF. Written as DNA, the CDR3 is TGTGCCAGCAGTGAAAAAGCGGCAACGCAGTATTTT.

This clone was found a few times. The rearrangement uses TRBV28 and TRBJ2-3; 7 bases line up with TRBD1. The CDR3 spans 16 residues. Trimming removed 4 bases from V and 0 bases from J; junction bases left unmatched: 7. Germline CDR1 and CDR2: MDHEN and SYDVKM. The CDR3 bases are TGTGCCAGCAGTTCTCCGACAGGGCCTAGCACAGATACGCAGTATTTT. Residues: CASSSPTGPSTDTQYF.

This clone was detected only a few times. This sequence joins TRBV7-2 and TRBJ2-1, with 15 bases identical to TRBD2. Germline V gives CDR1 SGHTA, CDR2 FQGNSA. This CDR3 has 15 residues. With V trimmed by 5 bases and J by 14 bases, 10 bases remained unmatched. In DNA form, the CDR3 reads TGTGCCAGCAGCCCAAGGACTAGCGGGAGGGCCTCTAAGTTCTTC. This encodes CASSPRTSGRASKFF.

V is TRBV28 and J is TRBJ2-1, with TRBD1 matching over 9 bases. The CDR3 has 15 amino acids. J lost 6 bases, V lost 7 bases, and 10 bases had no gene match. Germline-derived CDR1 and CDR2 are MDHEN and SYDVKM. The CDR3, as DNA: TGTGCCAGCATATCTGTCGGGACAGGGAGCAATGAGCAGTTCTTC. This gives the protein CASISVGTGSNEQFF.

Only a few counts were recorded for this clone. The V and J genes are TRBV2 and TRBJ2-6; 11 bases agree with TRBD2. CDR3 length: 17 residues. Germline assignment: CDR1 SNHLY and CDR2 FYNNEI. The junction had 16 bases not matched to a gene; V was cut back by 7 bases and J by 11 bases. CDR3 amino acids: CASTSGRMTSGAYVLTF. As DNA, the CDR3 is TGTGCCAGCACTTCGGGACGGATGACTAGCGGGGCTTACGTCCTGACTTTC.